Described below is a single T cell receptor (beta chain) sequence and its context. The antigen it binds to is not known. Nothing much larger sits one base from this clone, and base qualities are not available. The trial excluded patients who had a history of autoimmune disease or who were on systemic immunosuppression. Peripheral blood for TCR sequencing was collected from all dose cohorts at baseline, on cycle 4 day 1, and on cycle 7 day 1. Samples were obtained from an open-label, multicenter, first-in-human phase I dose-escalation trial of ivuxolimab. The trial enrolled adults with locally advanced or metastatic head and neck squamous cell, hepatocellular, melanoma or renal cell carcinoma. Before TCR sequencing, CD4+ T cells and CD8+ T cells from peripheral blood were sorted into separate populations. To sequence the TCRbeta CDR3 region, genomic DNA was isolated from the sorted cells. The immunoSEQ Assay was used for sequencing of TCRbeta CDR3 regions. TCRdb took this table from immuneACCESS and kept in-frame rearrangements with V and J called. Such tables lack part of the clones; where checked against another copy, unresolved V genes explain under half of the gap, and the rest is unexplained. This sample gives 20,000 to 25,000 clones in total; 65% to 85% of them show up just once. The top ten constitute around 13% of the sample.

This record belongs to a study of OX40 agonist ivuxolimab in advanced cancers. Background on the whole study: Ivuxolimab, which targeted the costimulatory receptor OX40 (CD134), was an agonistic, fully human IgG2 monoclonal antibody. Intravenous ivuxolimab was administered to patients every 2 weeks at six dose levels: 0.01, 0.1, 0.3, 1.5, 3 and 10 mg/kg. Of the roughly 54 dose-escalation patients, hepatocellular carcinoma was present in around 19, melanoma in some 15, renal cell carcinoma in 9 and head and neck cancer in 9. A male proportion of almost 85% and a mean age of around 60 years, ranging from 23 to 79, were recorded for the dose-escalation cohort. Patients were allowed to have had prior anti-PD-1, anti-PD-L1 or anti-CTLA-4 therapy, and more than 35% of the dose-escalation patients had been treated with checkpoint inhibitors. Three dose-escalation patients achieved partial responses, one with hepatocellular carcinoma and two with cutaneous melanoma. Peripheral TCRbeta sequencing aimed to test whether ivuxolimab altered TCR sequence diversity and caused clonal T-cell expansion. The paper covers the monotherapy dose-escalation part of the phase I ivuxolimab trial, which included N of about 56 patients.

General findings and caveats noted by the study authors: Clonal expansion of both CD4+ and CD8+ blood T cells was observed from baseline to week 6 at doses 0.1 to 3.0 mg/kg. In partial responders in the 0.1-3.0 mg/kg groups, normalized peripheral clonal expansion was found to be among the lowest, especially among CD8+ T cells. After ivuxolimab, expanded clones were on average more numerous among CD8+ T cells than among CD4+ T cells. Antigen specificity was not determined for the clonally expanded peripheral T cells. Low levels of normalized T-cell clonal expansion were also seen in some nonresponding patients.

Sequences were derived from CD4+ or CD8+ T cells sorted from blood, sampled in a trial of the OX40 agonist ivuxolimab. This receptor was obtained from an adult with an advanced solid tumor such as melanoma, head and neck, liver or kidney cancer.

The bases are TGTGCCAGCAGCTTATTGTCGGAAAAAGGCTATGGCTACACCTTC. Its translation reads: CASSLLSEKGYGYTF. The chain is made from TRBV13 and TRBJ1-2, with the D gene too uncertain to name. The germline V gene encodes CDR1 PRHDT and CDR2 FYEKMQ (reference sequence). Reading from cysteine to phenylalanine, the CDR3 counts 15 amino acids. The kept DNA is CDR3 alone, 45 bases in frame from the first base. V sheds 2 bases and J sheds 4 bases, leaving 14 bases between their ends.